Sequencing of this TCR beta chain was carried out in a study of T-cell memory formation after mild COVID-19. TCR alpha and TCR beta cDNA libraries carrying sample barcodes and UMIs were produced by 5'RACE using constant-segment primers. TCRdb analysed the 5' RACE reads with MiXCR anew, one entry per CDR3 protein. Seen here are roughly 110,000 distinct CDR3 sequences, 15% to 20% observed once, and the top ten hold roughly 27%. This clonotype was seen repeatedly, ten times or more. Its antigen remains unknown. Findings and limits, study-wide: CD4+ contracting clones lay mainly in CM and EM, CD8+ ones in EMRA. Clones shrinking from day 15 to 85 showed even CD4/CD8 mixes; later expanders tilted CD4+. Several responding clones turned up in pre-infection memory, indicating that cross-reactive memory may have taken part.

Sequencing was performed on PBMCs or a T cell subset sorted from them (not recorded which). The receptor's source is an adult woman who had mild COVID-19 (a few samples of this study predate the infection). Cell type and time point are not known.

The CDR3 DNA follows: TGCGCCAGCAGCTTGGTTCAGGGTGGCCTTAGGGGCTACACCTTC. Protein product: CASSLVQGGLRGYTF. The chain employs TRBV5-1 and TRBJ1-2, with a tentative D call TRBD1 (5 bases). Germline CDR1 reads SGHRS; CDR2 reads YFSETQ. The CDR3 is made up of 15 amino acids. Trimming cost V 0 bases and J 8 bases, with 17 bases left between them.